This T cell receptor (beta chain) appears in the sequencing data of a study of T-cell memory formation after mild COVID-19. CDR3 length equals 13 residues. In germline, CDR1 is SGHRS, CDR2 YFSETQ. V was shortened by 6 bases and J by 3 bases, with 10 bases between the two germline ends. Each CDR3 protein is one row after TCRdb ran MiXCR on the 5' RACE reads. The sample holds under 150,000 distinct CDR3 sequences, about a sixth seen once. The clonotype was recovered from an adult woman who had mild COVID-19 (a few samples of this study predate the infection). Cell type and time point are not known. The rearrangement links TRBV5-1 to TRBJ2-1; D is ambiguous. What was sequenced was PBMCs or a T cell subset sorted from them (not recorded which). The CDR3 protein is CASKLDGYNEQFF. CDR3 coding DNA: TGCGCCAGCAAGTTGGACGGCTACAATGAGCAGTTCTTC.